This T cell receptor beta chain was sequenced for a study of T cells after yellow fever vaccination. Trimming took off 2 bases at V and 0 bases at J, with 11 bases between the two ends. This CDR3 is 16 amino acids long. Looked up from germline, CDR1 is SGHTA and CDR2 is FQGTGA. TCRdb used MiXCR to reprocess the 5' RACE reads, holding one entry per CDR3 protein. The sample consists of roughly 120,000 distinct CDR3 sequences, 6.5% to 8% of them appearing once. The table lists this clonotype with many counts. The sample consisted of CD4+ T cells sorted from PBMCs, taken around 10 days after the first yellow fever vaccination. The TCR was taken from a man between 18 and 29 years old who received the YFV17D yellow fever vaccine. The chain combines TRBV7-3 with TRBJ2-4; D gene unclear. The CDR3 DNA reads TGTGCCAGCAGCTTAGATGTCAATTTAGCCAAAAACATTCAGTACTTC. Translated, it gives CASSLDVNLAKNIQYF.